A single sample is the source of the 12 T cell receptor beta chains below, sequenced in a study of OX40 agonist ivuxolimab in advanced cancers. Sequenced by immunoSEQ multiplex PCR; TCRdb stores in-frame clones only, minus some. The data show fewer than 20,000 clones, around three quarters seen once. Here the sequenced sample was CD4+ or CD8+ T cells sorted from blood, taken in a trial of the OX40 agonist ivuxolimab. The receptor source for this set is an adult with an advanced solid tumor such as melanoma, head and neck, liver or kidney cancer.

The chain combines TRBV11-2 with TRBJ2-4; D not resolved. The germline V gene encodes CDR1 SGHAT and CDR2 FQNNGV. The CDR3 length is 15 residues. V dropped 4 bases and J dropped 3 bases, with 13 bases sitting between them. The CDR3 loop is CASSSPRVVKNIQYF. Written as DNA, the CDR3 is TGTGCCAGCAGCTCCCCGCGTGTAGTCAAAAACATTCAGTACTTC.

The chain's CDR3 is CASSKTEASGSPDTQYF. CDR3 DNA sequence: TGTGCCAGCAGCAAAACGGAAGCTAGCGGGAGTCCCGATACGCAGTATTTT. The rearrangement links TRBV21-1 to TRBJ2-3; the table's TRBD2 call for D was not verified on the DNA. TRBV21-1 is a pseudogene segment. This CDR3 has 17 residues.

The CDR3, as DNA: TGTGCCAGCAGTGCACGACAGTTCTCCTACGAGCAGTACTTC. This translates into CASSARQFSYEQYF. The chain carries TRBV6-6 and TRBJ2-7; D is perhaps TRBD1 (5 bases). Germline CDR1 MNHNY, CDR2 SVGAGI (reference sequence). Trimming took 5 bases from V and 0 from J, leaving 11 bases between them. The CDR3 contains 14 residues.

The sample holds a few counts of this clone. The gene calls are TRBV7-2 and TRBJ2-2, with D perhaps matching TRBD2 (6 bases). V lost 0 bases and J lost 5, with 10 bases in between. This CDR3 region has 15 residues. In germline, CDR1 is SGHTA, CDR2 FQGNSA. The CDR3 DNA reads TGTGCCAGCAGCTTAGCCGGGGGAAAGACCGGGGAGCTGTTTTTT. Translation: CASSLAGGKTGELFF.

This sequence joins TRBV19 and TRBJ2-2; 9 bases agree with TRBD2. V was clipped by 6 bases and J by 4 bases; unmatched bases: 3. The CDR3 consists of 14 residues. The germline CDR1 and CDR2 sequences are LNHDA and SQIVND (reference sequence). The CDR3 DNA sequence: TGTGCCAGTAGCTTTAGCGGGGGCACCGGGGAGCTGTTTTTT. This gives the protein CASSFSGGTGELFF.

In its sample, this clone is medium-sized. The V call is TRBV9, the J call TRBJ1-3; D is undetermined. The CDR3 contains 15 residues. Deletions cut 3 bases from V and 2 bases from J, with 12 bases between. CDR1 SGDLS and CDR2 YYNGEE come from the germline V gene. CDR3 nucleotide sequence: TGTGCCAGCAGCGCTTCAGGTACTGCTGGAAACACCATATATTTT. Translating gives CASSASGTAGNTIYF. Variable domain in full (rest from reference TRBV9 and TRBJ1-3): DSGVTQTPKHLITATGQRVTLRCSPRSGDLSVYWYQQSLDQGLQFLIQYYNGEERAKGNILERFSAQQFPDLHSELNLSSLELGDSALYFCASSASGTAGNTIYFGEGSWLTVV.

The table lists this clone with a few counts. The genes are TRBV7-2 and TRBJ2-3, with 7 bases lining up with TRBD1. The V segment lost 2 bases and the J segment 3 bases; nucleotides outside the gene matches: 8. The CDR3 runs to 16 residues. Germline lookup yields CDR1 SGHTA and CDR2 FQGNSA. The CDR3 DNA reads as TGTGCCAGCAGCTTAAGGGGGCAGATAAGGACAGATACGCAGTATTTT. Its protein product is CASSLRGQIRTDTQYF.

The CDR3 nucleotides are TGTGCCAGCAGCCCGGTCGAATATCAGCCCCAGCATTTT. It is translated as CASSPVEYQPQHF. The chain carries TRBV7-2 and TRBJ1-5; D is unclear. This CDR3 has 13 residues. Per germline, CDR1 SGHTA and CDR2 FQGNSA. With 5 bases removed from V and 5 bases from J, the gap between germline ends came to 10 bases.

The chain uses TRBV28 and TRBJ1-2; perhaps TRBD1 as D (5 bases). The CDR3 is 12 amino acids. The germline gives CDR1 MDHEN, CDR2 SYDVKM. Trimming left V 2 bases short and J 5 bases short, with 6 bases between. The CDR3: CASSLGAYGYTF. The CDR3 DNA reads TGTGCCAGCAGTTTAGGGGCGTATGGCTACACCTTC.

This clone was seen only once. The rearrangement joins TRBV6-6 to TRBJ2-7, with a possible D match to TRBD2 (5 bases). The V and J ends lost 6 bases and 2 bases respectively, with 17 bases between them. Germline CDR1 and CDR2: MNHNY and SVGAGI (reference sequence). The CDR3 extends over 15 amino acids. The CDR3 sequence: CASRFNSGPTYEQYF. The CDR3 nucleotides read TGTGCCAGCAGATTTAACAGCGGACCGACCTACGAGCAGTACTTC.

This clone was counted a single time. The CDR3 DNA reads as TGTGCCAGCAGCGATCATAATTCACCCCTCCACTTT. Amino acid sequence: CASSDHNSPLHF. The chain has TRBV2 and TRBJ1-6; D is unresolved. From germline, CDR1 is SNHLY and CDR2 FYNNEI. Trimming took 6 bases from V and 5 from J, leaving 5 bases between them. CDR3 length: 12 amino acids. Supplemented by reference TRBV2 and TRBJ1-6, the full variable domain reads EPEVTQTPSHQVTQMGQEVILRCVPISNHLYFYWYRQILGQKVEFLVSFYNNEISEKSEIFDDQFSVERPDGSNFTLKIRSTKLEDSAMYFCASSDHNSPLHFGNGTRLTVT.

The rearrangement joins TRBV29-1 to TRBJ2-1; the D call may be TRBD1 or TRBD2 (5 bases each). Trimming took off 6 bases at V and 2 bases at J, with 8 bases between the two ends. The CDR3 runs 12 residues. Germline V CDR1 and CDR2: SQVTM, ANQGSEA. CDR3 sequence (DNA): TGCAGCGTGGGGACCGCCTACAATGAGCAGTTCTTC. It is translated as CSVGTAYNEQFF.